The clone carrying this T cell receptor (beta chain) was found a few times. The sample belongs to a study of blood T cell repertoires in COVID-19. The method was immunoSEQ multiplex PCR; TCRdb's version includes in-frame clones alone and lacks a portion of them. The repertoire includes roughly 100,000 clones, roughly 72% of them detected once, and 7% sits in the top ten. Germline CDR1 and CDR2: SNHLY and FYNNEI. This CDR3 is 14 amino acids long. Trimming stripped 2 bases from V and 5 bases from J, with 12 bases between. This sequence was found in a man between 65 and 85 years old with acute or convalescent COVID-19. The chain recombines TRBV2 with TRBJ1-1, with a possible D match to TRBD1 (5 bases). The sample comprised peripheral blood. In nucleotides, the CDR3 is TGTGCCAGCAGTGAAATCGGGGGAAGAACTGAAGCTTTCTTT. Amino acids: CASSEIGGRTEAFF. The variable domain in full, completed from reference TRBV2 and TRBJ1-1, reads EPEVTQTPSHQVTQMGQEVILRCVPISNHLYFYWYRQILGQKVEFLVSFYNNEISEKSEIFDDQFSVERPDGSNFTLKIRSTKLEDSAMYFCASSEIGGRTEAFFGQGTRLTVV.